This T cell receptor (beta chain) was captured in a study of CD8 T cells in Susac syndrome (dated by TCRdb to the late 2010s). Concerning the study at large: Of the Susac syndrome patients who were sequenced, 5 or 6 had clinically active disease and roughly 8 were in clinical remission. At the time of blood withdrawal, Susac syndrome patients were either therapy-naive, taking corticosteroids (with some also receiving IVIg), or on IVIg alone. Clonality of the CD8+ T cell repertoire was compared between more than 10 healthy donors, about 14 Susac syndrome patients and 15 multiple sclerosis patients. Whether CD8+ T cell activation and differentiation in Susac syndrome was antigen driven was tested using repertoire sequencing. The paper as a whole reports these results and caveats: CD8+ repertoires in Susac syndrome showed clonal expansion, which was highest in CD8+ TEMRA cells and was greater in clinically active patients than in remitting patients. In the total CD8+ and CD8+ TEMRA repertoires, around 15 and five Susac-specific public clones, respectively, were identified. The TCR sequencing and HLA analysis was acknowledged to have included a relatively small number of individuals.

The germline V gene (reference sequence) provides CDR1 DFQATT and CDR2 SNEGSKA. Including cysteine and phenylalanine, the CDR3 has 13 amino acids. Just the 39-base CDR3 DNA is kept, in frame starting at base 1. RNA was extracted with the RNeasy kit and 0.5 to 1 ug was reverse transcribed using random hexamers. TCR beta CDR3 regions were amplified with the immunoSEQ multiplex PCR assay covering 54 Vbeta and 13 Jbeta segments. To correct PCR amplification bias, a synthetic template baseline was used for both primer optimization and computational correction. Per the authors' processing: Reads were annotated to V, D and J genes per IMGT and analyzed with immunoSEQ Analyzer, keeping only productive sequences. To calculate clonality, Shannon entropy was normalized by log2 of the number of productive unique sequences and then subtracted from one. Public and private clones were assessed among the 100 most prevalent clones of each patient and control. Clones were defined as Susac-specific if absent from the healthy and MS cohorts, from more than 900 published viral clones and from other ImmuneACCESS disease sequences. In-frame beta chains were kept once TCRdb had trimmed the public reads at Q25 with fastp and called clones with MiXCR. Rows with one shared CDR3 protein collapse into an entry with the most common genes and DNA. The V and J calls, along with clone size, are taken from TCRdb and not from the paper's own processing. In this sample the table shows under 95,000 distinct CDR3 sequences, 95% of which occur a single time. The ten most abundant clones make up roughly 0.46% of the sample.

Regarding this clonotype: What this receptor recognizes is not known. There are no base qualities to consult, and no much larger clone falls within one base.

Peripheral blood CD8+ and CD4+ T cells from healthy donors, Susac syndrome patients and multiple sclerosis patients were profiled using high-throughput TCR beta sequencing. The Susac syndrome patients fulfilled recently defined diagnostic criteria for definite or probable disease. CD8+ TEMRA cells were enriched by FACS, while bulk CD8+ and CD4+ T cells were purified by magnetic negative isolation. Blood was collected in EDTA tubes and processed within 24 hours, with PBMCs isolated through density gradient centrifugation. PBMCs destined for TCR sequencing were cryopreserved in liquid nitrogen and later thawed in a 37 °C water bath. The sorted or isolated CD4+, CD8+ and CD8+ TEMRA cells reached a purity of at least 90%.

This TCR derives from a human donor with Susac syndrome. The receptor chain draws on TRBV20-1 and TRBJ1-1; 7 bases in between match TRBD1. Sequenced: CD8+ T cells from PBMCs. For the CDR3, the sequence is CSPEGRGDTEAFF. The nucleotide sequence is given as TGCAGCCCAGAGGGCAGGGGGGATACTGAAGCTTTCTTT.